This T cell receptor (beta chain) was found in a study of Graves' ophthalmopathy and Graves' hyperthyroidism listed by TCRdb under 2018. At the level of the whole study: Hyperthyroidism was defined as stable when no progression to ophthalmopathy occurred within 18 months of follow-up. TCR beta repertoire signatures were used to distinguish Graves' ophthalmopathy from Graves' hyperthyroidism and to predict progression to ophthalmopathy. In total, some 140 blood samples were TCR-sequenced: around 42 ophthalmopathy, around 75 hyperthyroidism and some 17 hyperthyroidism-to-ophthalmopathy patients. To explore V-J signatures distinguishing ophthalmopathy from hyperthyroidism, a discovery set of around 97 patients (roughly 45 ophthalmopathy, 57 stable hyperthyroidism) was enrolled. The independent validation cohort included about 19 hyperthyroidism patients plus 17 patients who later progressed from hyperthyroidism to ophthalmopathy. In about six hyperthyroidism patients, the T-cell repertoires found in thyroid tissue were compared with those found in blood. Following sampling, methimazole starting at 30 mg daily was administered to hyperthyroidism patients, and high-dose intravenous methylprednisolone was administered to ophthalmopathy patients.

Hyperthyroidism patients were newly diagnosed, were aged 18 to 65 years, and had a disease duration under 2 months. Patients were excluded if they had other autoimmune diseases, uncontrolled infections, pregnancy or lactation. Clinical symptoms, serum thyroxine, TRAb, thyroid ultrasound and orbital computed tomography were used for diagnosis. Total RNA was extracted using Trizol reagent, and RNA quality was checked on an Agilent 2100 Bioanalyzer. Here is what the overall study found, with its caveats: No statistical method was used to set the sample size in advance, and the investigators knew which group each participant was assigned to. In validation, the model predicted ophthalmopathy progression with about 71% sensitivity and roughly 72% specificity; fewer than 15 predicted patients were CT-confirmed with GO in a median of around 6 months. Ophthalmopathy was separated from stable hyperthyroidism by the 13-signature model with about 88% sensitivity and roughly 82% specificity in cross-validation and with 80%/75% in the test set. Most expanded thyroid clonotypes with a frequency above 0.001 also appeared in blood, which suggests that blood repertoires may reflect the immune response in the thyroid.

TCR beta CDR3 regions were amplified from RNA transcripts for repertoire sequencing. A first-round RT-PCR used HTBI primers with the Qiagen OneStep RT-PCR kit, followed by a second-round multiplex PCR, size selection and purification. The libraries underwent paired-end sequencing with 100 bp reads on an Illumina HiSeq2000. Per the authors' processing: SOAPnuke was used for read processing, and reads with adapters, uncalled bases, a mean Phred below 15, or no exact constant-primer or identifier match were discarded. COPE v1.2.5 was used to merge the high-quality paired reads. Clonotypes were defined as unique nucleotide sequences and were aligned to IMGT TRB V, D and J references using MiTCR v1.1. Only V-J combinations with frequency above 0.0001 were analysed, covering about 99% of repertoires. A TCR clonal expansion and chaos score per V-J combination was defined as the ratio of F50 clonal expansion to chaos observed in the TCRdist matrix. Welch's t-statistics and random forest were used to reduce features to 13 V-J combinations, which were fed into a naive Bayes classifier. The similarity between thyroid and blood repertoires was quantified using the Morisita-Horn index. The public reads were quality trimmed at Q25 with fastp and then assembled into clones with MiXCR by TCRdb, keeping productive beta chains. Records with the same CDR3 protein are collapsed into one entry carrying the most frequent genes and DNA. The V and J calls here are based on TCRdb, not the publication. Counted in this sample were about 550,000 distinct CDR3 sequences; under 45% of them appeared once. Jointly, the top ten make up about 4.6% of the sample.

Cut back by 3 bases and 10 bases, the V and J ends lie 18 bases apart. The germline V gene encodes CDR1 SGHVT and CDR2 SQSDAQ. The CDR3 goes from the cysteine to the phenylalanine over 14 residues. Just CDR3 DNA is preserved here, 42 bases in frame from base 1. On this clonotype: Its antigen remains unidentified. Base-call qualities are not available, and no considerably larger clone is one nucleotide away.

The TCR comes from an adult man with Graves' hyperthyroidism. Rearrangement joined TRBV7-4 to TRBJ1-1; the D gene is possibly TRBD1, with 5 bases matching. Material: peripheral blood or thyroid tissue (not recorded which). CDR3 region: CASSFEGGDFRAFF. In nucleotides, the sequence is TGTGCCAGCAGCTTTGAGGGAGGGGATTTTAGAGCTTTCTTT.